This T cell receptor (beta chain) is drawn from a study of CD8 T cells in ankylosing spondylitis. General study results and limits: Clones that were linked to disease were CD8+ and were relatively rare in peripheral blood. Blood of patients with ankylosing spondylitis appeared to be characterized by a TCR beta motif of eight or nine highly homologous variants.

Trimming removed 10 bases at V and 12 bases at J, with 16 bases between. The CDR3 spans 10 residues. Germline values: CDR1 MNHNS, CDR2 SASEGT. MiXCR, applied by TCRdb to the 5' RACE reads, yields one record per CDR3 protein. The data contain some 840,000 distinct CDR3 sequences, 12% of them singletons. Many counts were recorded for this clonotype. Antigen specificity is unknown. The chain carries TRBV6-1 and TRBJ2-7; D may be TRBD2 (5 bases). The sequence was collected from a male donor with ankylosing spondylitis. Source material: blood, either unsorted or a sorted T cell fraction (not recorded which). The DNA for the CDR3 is TGTGCCACCCTTACGTCGGAGGCGTACTTC. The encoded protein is CATLTSEAYF.